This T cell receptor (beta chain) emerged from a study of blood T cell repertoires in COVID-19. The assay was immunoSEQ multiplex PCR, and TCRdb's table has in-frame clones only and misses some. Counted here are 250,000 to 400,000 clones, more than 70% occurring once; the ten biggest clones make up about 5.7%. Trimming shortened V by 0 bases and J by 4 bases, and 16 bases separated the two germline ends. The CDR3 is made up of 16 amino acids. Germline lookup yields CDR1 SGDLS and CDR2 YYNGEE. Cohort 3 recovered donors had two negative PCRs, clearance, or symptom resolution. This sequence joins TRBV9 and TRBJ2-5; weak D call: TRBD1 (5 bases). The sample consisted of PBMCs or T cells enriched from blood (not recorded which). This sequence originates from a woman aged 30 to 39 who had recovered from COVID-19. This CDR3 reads CASSVGQGTVRETQYF. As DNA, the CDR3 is TGTGCCAGCAGCGTAGGGCAGGGAACCGTCCGAGAGACCCAGTACTTC. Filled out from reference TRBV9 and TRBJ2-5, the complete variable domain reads DSGVTQTPKHLITATGQRVTLRCSPRSGDLSVYWYQQSLDQGLQFLIQYYNGEERAKGNILERFSAQQFPDLHSELNLSSLELGDSALYFCASSVGQGTVRETQYFGPGTRLLVL.